This note documents a single T cell receptor beta chain sequence. Its antigen is still unknown. Base qualities are missing; no much larger clone stands one base away. The healthy controls were 40 or so blood donors, and the buffy coats of these donors were supplied by the Finnish Red Cross blood service. All TCR-sequenced material derived from peripheral blood: patient blood samples and healthy donor buffy coats. Ficoll-Hypaque gradient centrifugation was used to isolate peripheral blood mononuclear cells. CD4+ cells were purified magnetically from the buffy coats of healthy controls. The Gentra Puregene Cell and Tissue kit was used for genomic DNA extraction, and quantification was performed on a Qubit 2.0 fluorometer. CDR1 is given as MNHNS and CDR2 as SASEGT, both from the germline V gene. Trimming costs V 8 bases and J 0 bases, and their ends lie 10 bases apart. Spanning cysteine to phenylalanine, the CDR3 consists of 13 amino acids. Just CDR3 DNA is preserved here, 39 bases in frame from base 1.

The data were obtained in a study of STAT5B mutations in CD4+ large granular lymphocyte leukemia (dated by TCRdb to the early 2020s). About the investigation overall: Among the healthy controls, the CDR3 'QG' motif was associated with a particular HLA allele. TCRbeta repertoires of CD4+ T-cell large granular lymphocyte leukemia patients were compared with those of healthy blood donors. Flow cytometry on FACSCanto II or FACSVerse showed that the purified fractions were more than 95% pure among lymphocytes.

The immunoSEQ assay at survey resolution was applied to genomic DNA for sequencing of TCRbeta rearrangements. Turning to the authors' computational methods: In the TCR sequencing data, the smallest productive clonotype frequency that could be detected was 2.59 x 10-5. Only productive TCRbeta rearrangements, meaning sequences that were complete and in-frame, were kept for the analyses. Clonality for each sample was calculated as Simpson clonality in the immunoSEQ Analyzer version 3.0. Clones were categorized by frequency as very rare, small, medium, large (1-20%) or hyperexpanded (>20%). OLGA 1.2.3 estimated generation probabilities, VDJtools produced V-gene circos plots, VDJdb was queried for specificities, and GLIPH identified CDR3 motifs. TCRdb obtained this table from immuneACCESS and retained in-frame rearrangements with V and J assigned. These tables miss some clones; where compared with another copy, unresolved V genes account for less than half of the shortfall, and the remainder is unexplained. The V and J calls and clone size are taken from that table; D and trimming were inferred from the DNA. This sample has under 35,000 clones in its table, and about 65% of those were observed once. Jointly, the top ten make up 1.5% to 2% of the sample.

The full study reports these points: CD4-sorted patient repertoires appeared more clonal than healthy CD4+ repertoires, and this difference persisted after removing the putative leukemic clones. Each patient's main leukemic clonotypes were private, but approximately 25% of these clonotypes showed up at low frequency in the non-leukemic repertoires of other patients. Data were not HLA-matched; higher clonality in CD4+ versus CD8+ T-LGLL could reflect the relatively small sample size. Enrichment of TRBV06-family usage was observed among the top patient clones (8/27) relative to healthy controls (2/35).

The material sequenced was CD4+ T cells from blood buffy coats. The sequence was obtained from a human donor in good health. The rearranged segments are TRBV6-1 and TRBJ1-1, with no reliable assignment of the D segment. The CDR3 reads as follows: CASDYTLNTEAFF. Here is the DNA: TGTGCCAGCGATTACACCTTGAACACTGAAGCTTTCTTT.